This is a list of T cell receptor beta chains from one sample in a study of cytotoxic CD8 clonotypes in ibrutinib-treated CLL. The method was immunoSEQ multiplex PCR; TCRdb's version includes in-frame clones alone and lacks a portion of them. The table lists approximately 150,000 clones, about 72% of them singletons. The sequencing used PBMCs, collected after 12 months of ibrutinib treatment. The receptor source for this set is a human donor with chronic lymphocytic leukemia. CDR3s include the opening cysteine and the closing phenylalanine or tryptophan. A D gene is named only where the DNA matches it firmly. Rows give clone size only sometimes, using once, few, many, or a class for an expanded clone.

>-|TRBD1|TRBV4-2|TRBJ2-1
TGTGCCAGCAGCCAAGATTGGCGCCCCCCGGGACAGGGGGCGAATGAGCAGTTCTTC
CASSQDWRPPGQGANEQFF
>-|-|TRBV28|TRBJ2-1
TGTGCCAGTTGGGGCTTTGAGGCGGGTTACAATGAGCAGTTCTTC
CASWGFEAGYNEQFF
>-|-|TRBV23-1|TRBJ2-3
TGCGCCAGCAGTCAACGGACAACTAGCACAGATACGCAGTATTTT
CASSQRTTSTDTQYF
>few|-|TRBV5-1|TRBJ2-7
TGCGCCAGCAGCTTGGTAGGCACCTCCTACGAGCAGTACTTC
CASSLVGTSYEQYF
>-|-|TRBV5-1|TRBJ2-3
TGCGCCAGCAGCTTGGCGGGGGACCACACCAGGAATACGCAGTATTTT
CASSLAGDHTRNTQYF
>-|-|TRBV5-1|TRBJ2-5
TGCGCCAGCAGCTTGTGGGGGAGCCAAGAGACCCAGTACTTC
CASSLWGSQETQYF
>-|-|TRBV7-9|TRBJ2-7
TGTGCCAGCAGCGTACAGGGGGGGACCTACGAGCAGTACTTC
CASSVQGGTYEQYF
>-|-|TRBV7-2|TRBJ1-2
TGTGCCAGCAGCTCGACTCCTTTATGGACCTTC
CASSSTPLWTF
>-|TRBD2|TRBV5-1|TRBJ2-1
TGCGCCAGTAGACTAGCGGACAATGAGCAGTTCTTC
CASRLADNEQFF
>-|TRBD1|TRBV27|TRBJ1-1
TGTGCCAGCAGCAGACAGGGTATGAACACTGAAGCTTTCTTT
CASSRQGMNTEAFF
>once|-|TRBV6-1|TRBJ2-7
TGTGCCAGCAGTGAAACCCTACAGGGTCTGCGGTCCTACGAGCAGTACTTC
CASSETLQGLRSYEQYF
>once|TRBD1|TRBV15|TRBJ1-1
TGTGCCACCAGCACCCGGACAGGGGTCGGTGAAGCTTTCTTT
CATSTRTGVGEAFF
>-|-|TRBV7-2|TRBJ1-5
TGTGCCAGCAGCTTAGCTAACGATCAGCCCCAGCATTTT
CASSLANDQPQHF
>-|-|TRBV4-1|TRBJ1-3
TGCGCCAGCAGCCTTCAGGGAACCGGCTCTGGAAACACCATATATTTT
CASSLQGTGSGNTIYF
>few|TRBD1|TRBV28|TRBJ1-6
TGTGCCAGCAGTTGGGACAGGGATAATTCACCCCTCCACTTT
CASSWDRDNSPLHF
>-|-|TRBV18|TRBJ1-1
TGTGCCAGCTCAACACAGGACAGTTTGAACACTGAAGCTTTCTTT
CASSTQDSLNTEAFF
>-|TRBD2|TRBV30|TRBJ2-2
TGTGCCTGGAAACATCCGGGACTAGCGAACACCGGGGAGCTGTTTTTT
CAWKHPGLANTGELFF
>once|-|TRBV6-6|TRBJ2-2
TGTGCCAGCAGTTACTCGCGGGAAACCGGGGAGCTGTTTTTT
CASSYSRETGELFF
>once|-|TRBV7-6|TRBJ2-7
TGTGCCAGCAGCCCACCGATCTCTGGGGGGTATGGTACCGAGCAGTACTTC
CASSPPISGGYGTEQYF
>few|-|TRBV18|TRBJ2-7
TGTGCCAGCTCACCTTTAAGTTGGTTCGAGCAGTACTTC
CASSPLSWFEQYF
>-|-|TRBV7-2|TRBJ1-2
TGTGCCAGCAGCCCTGGGCCACCCTGGGGCGGCTACACCTTC
CASSPGPPWGGYTF
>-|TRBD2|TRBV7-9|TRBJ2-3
TGTGCCAGCAGCAACTCCTTAGCGGGAGATAGCACAGATACGCAGTATTTT
CASSNSLAGDSTDTQYF
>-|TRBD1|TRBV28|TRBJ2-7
TGTGCCAGCACACCTGAGGGGACAGACATATACGAGCAGTACTTC
CASTPEGTDIYEQYF
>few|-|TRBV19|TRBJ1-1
TGTGCCAGTAAGACGACAAACATGAACACTGAAGCTTTCTTT
CASKTTNMNTEAFF
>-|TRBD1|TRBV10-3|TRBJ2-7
TGTGCCATCGGGGGACAGCCATACGAGCAGTACTTC
CAIGGQPYEQYF
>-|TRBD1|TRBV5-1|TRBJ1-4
TGCGCCAGCAGCTTTGACCCCCCGACAGGGACTAATGAAAAACTGTTTTTT
CASSFDPPTGTNEKLFF
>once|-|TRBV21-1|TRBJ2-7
TGTGCCAGCAGCAAATTATCATTTTGGCAGGGGGAATACGAGCAGTACTTC
CASSKLSFWQGEYEQYF